This TCR beta chain was profiled in a study of blood T cell repertoires in COVID-19 (dated by TCRdb to between 2020 and 2021). Looking at the study overall: Samples covering the acute and convalescent phases of COVID-19 were provided by collaborators in the United States, Italy and Spain. The prospective study material was composed of cDNA or gDNA derived from T cells, B-cell-depleted T cells, or PBMCs. Deeply sampled blood TCRbeta repertoires from subjects exposed to, actively infected with, or recovered from COVID-19 were included in the dataset. A freely available public database, intended as a resource for researchers studying the immune response to SARS-CoV-2, is where the repertoires were released. The samples were drawn from two sources: the first 160 participants of the ongoing ImmuneRACE study, and 1,200 or so subjects contributed by 6 global collaborators. The sample metadata nearly always contained a de-identified subject ID, COVID-19 status, age in years and sex. Where available, HLA class I and class II types were obtained from metadata supplied by the sample provider rather than from assay-based typing.

The collaborating institutions used their own protocols to collect whole blood in K2EDTA tubes. Collaborator samples were shipped for TCRbeta analysis as frozen whole blood, isolated PBMCs, or DNA extracted from either sample type. TCRbeta CDR3 regions were amplified from genomic DNA using the immunoSEQ Assay, a bias-controlled multiplex PCR. In the authors' own workflow: The number of nucleated cells in each sample was estimated from the amplification of reference gene primers within the assay. To quantify the absolute abundance of each unique TCRbeta CDR3 rearrangement, sequence reads were collapsed and filtered. Productive Simpson clonality was computed per sample as the square root of Simpson's diversity index over productive rearrangements. TCRdb took over this immuneACCESS table, retaining in-frame rearrangements with V and J assigned. Such tables are incomplete; in checked studies, under half of the missing clones stem from an unresolved V gene, and the remainder is unexplained. V and J calls and clone size are as listed in that table; D and trimming were resolved from the DNA. This sample lists more than 65,000 clones; almost 85% were detected once. The top ten clonotypes cover approximately 7.3% of the sample.

Note on this clone: The antigen it binds to is not known. No much larger clone is present one base from it, and per-base qualities are unavailable.

Overall study outcomes, separate from this receptor: Clinical and demographic metadata were provided uncurated, with the amount varying by source and participant.

This sequence originates from a human donor in a cohort sampled during active COVID-19. Sequencing was carried out using peripheral blood.

The CDR3 loop reads CASSLALDSLYEQYF. DNA sequence: TGTGCCAGCAGCTTAGCCTTGGACAGCCTATACGAGCAGTACTTC. The V and J segments used are TRBV11-1 and TRBJ2-7, with TRBD1 as a weak D call on 6 bases. Trimming at the junction amounts to 0 bases on V and 4 bases on J, and the germline ends lie 13 bases apart. The germline V gene (reference sequence) provides CDR1 SGHAT and CDR2 FQDESV. The cysteine opens and the phenylalanine closes a CDR3 of 15 amino acids. The read is trimmed to its CDR3 DNA, 45 bases read in frame from base 1.